These T cell receptor beta chains were read from a single sample in a study of blood T cell repertoires in COVID-19. Using immunoSEQ multiplex PCR, the repertoire was profiled, and TCRdb retains in-frame clones only, with some absent. The sample shows about 51,000 clones, approximately 90% of them seen only once. The sample comprised peripheral blood. These receptor sequences come from a man aged 50 to 59 with acute or convalescent COVID-19. CDR3s include the opening cysteine and the closing phenylalanine or tryptophan. The order of the fields is clone size, D gene, J gene, V gene, CDR3 DNA, CDR3 protein. The D gene is left open where the match is weak. Rows may omit the clone size; those that give it use once, few, many or a size class.

clone_size: .; d_call: TRBD2; j_call: TRBJ2-5; v_call: TRBV11-3; cdr3_nt: TGTGCCAGCAGTCTCCGGACTAGCGGGGCGCAAGAGACCCAGTACTTC; cdr3_aa: CASSLRTSGAQETQYF
clone_size: .; d_call: .; j_call: TRBJ1-2; v_call: TRBV2; cdr3_nt: TGTGCCAGCAGCGAAGGAGTAAACGGGGACTATGGCTACACCTTC; cdr3_aa: CASSEGVNGDYGYTF
clone_size: .; d_call: TRBD1; j_call: TRBJ2-3; v_call: TRBV24-1; cdr3_nt: TGTGCCACCAGTGACCCGGGACAGAATTGGCCAGATACGCAGTATTTT; cdr3_aa: CATSDPGQNWPDTQYF
clone_size: .; d_call: TRBD1; j_call: TRBJ2-2; v_call: TRBV18; cdr3_nt: TGTGCCAGCTCACCACCGACAGGGGGCTTAAAGTCCGGGGAGCTGTTTTTT; cdr3_aa: CASSPPTGGLKSGELFF
clone_size: few; d_call: TRBD2; j_call: TRBJ2-3; v_call: TRBV3-1/TRBV3-2; cdr3_nt: TGTGCCAGCAGGCTGACTAGCGGAGACACAGATACGCAGTATTTT; cdr3_aa: CASRLTSGDTDTQYF
clone_size: .; d_call: TRBD2; j_call: TRBJ2-5; v_call: TRBV5-1; cdr3_nt: TGCGCCAGCAGCTTGTGGACTAGCGGGGGAAAAGAGACCCAGTACTTC; cdr3_aa: CASSLWTSGGKETQYF
clone_size: .; d_call: .; j_call: TRBJ2-7; v_call: TRBV2; cdr3_nt: TGTGCCAGCAGTGAAGTATCTGATAGTTCCTACGAGCAGTACTTC; cdr3_aa: CASSEVSDSSYEQYF
clone_size: .; d_call: .; j_call: TRBJ1-5; v_call: TRBV24-1; cdr3_nt: TGTGCCACCAGTGGCTCCGGAGGACAGAGCAATCAGCCCCAGCATTTT; cdr3_aa: CATSGSGGQSNQPQHF
clone_size: .; d_call: TRBD1; j_call: TRBJ2-7; v_call: TRBV7-8; cdr3_nt: TGTGCCAGCAGCTTAGCTACCGCCGGGACAGGGGTCTTC; cdr3_aa: CASSLATAGTGVF
clone_size: .; d_call: .; j_call: TRBJ1-2; v_call: TRBV12-3/TRBV12-4; cdr3_nt: TGTGCCAGCAGTTTTGGACAACTATATGGCTACACCTTC; cdr3_aa: CASSFGQLYGYTF
clone_size: .; d_call: .; j_call: TRBJ1-6; v_call: TRBV11-2; cdr3_nt: TGTGCCAGCAGCTTGGACATTAATAATTCACCCCTCCACTTT; cdr3_aa: CASSLDINNSPLHF
clone_size: .; d_call: .; j_call: TRBJ1-2; v_call: TRBV6-4; cdr3_nt: TGTGCCAGCAGTACGGCCAGGGGCGATGGCTACACCTTC; cdr3_aa: CASSTARGDGYTF
clone_size: .; d_call: .; j_call: TRBJ2-2; v_call: TRBV28; cdr3_nt: TGTGCCAGCACAGTTTACAGCCGAACCGGGGAGCTGTTTTTT; cdr3_aa: CASTVYSRTGELFF
clone_size: .; d_call: TRBD2; j_call: TRBJ2-2; v_call: TRBV6-2/TRBV6-3; cdr3_nt: TGTGCCAGCAGTTATTTAGCGGGGGGGACGAACACCGGGGAGCTGTTTTTT; cdr3_aa: CASSYLAGGTNTGELFF
clone_size: .; d_call: TRBD1; j_call: TRBJ1-1; v_call: TRBV25-1; cdr3_nt: TGTGCCAGCAGGGCCGGGACAGGGTTTAGTCGCACTGAAGCTTTCTTT; cdr3_aa: CASRAGTGFSRTEAFF
clone_size: .; d_call: .; j_call: TRBJ1-6; v_call: TRBV27; cdr3_nt: TGTGCCAGCAGTTTCTACAAACCTAGCTCCTATAATTCACCCCTCCACTTT; cdr3_aa: CASSFYKPSSYNSPLHF
clone_size: .; d_call: .; j_call: TRBJ2-1; v_call: TRBV5-1; cdr3_nt: TGCGCCAGCAGCTTGGCAACGGGGAGGAATGAGCAGTTCTTC; cdr3_aa: CASSLATGRNEQFF
clone_size: .; d_call: TRBD1; j_call: TRBJ2-6; v_call: TRBV28; cdr3_nt: TGTGCCAGCAGTCCATTAGGACAGGGTCGCTCTGGGGCCAACGTCCTGACTTTC; cdr3_aa: CASSPLGQGRSGANVLTF
clone_size: .; d_call: .; j_call: TRBJ1-1; v_call: TRBV3-1/TRBV3-2; cdr3_nt: TGTGCCAGCAGTTTCAGGGGCTCGAACACTGAAGCTTTCTTT; cdr3_aa: CASSFRGSNTEAFF
clone_size: .; d_call: .; j_call: TRBJ2-7; v_call: TRBV5-4; cdr3_nt: TGTGCCAGCAGCTTGGACCAGGTGAACGCCTACGAGCAGTACTTC; cdr3_aa: CASSLDQVNAYEQYF
clone_size: .; d_call: .; j_call: TRBJ1-1; v_call: TRBV18; cdr3_nt: TGTGCCAGCAGATGGACAGCCTTGGGAACTGAAGCTTTCTTT; cdr3_aa: CASRWTALGTEAFF
clone_size: .; d_call: .; j_call: TRBJ2-1; v_call: TRBV25-1; cdr3_nt: TGTGCCAGCAGTGAATCCCGATCCCTTCGGAGCTCCTACAATGAGCAGTTCTTC; cdr3_aa: CASSESRSLRSSYNEQFF
clone_size: .; d_call: TRBD1; j_call: TRBJ2-2; v_call: TRBV9; cdr3_nt: TGTGCCAGCAGCGTGGACAGGGTCACCGGGGAGCTGTTTTTT; cdr3_aa: CASSVDRVTGELFF
clone_size: few; d_call: .; j_call: TRBJ2-3; v_call: TRBV19; cdr3_nt: TGTGCCAGTAGTATCCAGTACACAGATACGCAGTATTTT; cdr3_aa: CASSIQYTDTQYF
clone_size: .; d_call: .; j_call: TRBJ2-7; v_call: TRBV6-5; cdr3_nt: TGTGCCAGCAGAAGACAGGTCTCCTACGAGCAGTACTTC; cdr3_aa: CASRRQVSYEQYF
clone_size: .; d_call: TRBD1; j_call: TRBJ1-2; v_call: TRBV10-2; cdr3_nt: TGCGCCAGCAGTGCGTCGACCGGGACAGGGAACTATGGCTACACCTTC; cdr3_aa: CASSASTGTGNYGYTF
clone_size: .; d_call: TRBD2; j_call: TRBJ2-1; v_call: TRBV3-1/TRBV3-2; cdr3_nt: TGTGCCAGCAGCCAGAGGACGTTTGGACTAGCGGGCAATGAGCAGTTCTTC; cdr3_aa: CASSQRTFGLAGNEQFF
clone_size: .; d_call: .; j_call: TRBJ2-7; v_call: TRBV6-5; cdr3_nt: TGTGCCAGCAGTTCGTTTCGGGGGGCGCAAAACGAGCAGTACTTC; cdr3_aa: CASSSFRGAQNEQYF
clone_size: few; d_call: .; j_call: TRBJ1-1; v_call: TRBV28; cdr3_nt: TGTGCCAGCAGTTTTCGTATTGGCCGGCGGGCGGCCACTGAAGCTTTCTTT; cdr3_aa: CASSFRIGRRAATEAFF
clone_size: .; d_call: .; j_call: TRBJ1-1; v_call: TRBV6-4; cdr3_nt: TGTGCCAGCAGTTACAGGGTGAACACTGAAGCTTTCTTT; cdr3_aa: CASSYRVNTEAFF
clone_size: .; d_call: TRBD2; j_call: TRBJ2-1; v_call: TRBV10-3; cdr3_nt: TGTGCCTCGATGGCTAGCGGGGACTACAATGAGCAGTTCTTC; cdr3_aa: CASMASGDYNEQFF
clone_size: .; d_call: .; j_call: TRBJ2-7; v_call: TRBV11-2; cdr3_nt: TGTGCCAGCAGCTTAGGGGCGACGGATTACGAGCAGTACTTC; cdr3_aa: CASSLGATDYEQYF
clone_size: .; d_call: TRBD2; j_call: TRBJ2-7; v_call: TRBV6-1; cdr3_nt: TGTGCCAGCAGTGAAGCCCTAGCGGGGGTATACGAGCAGTACTTC; cdr3_aa: CASSEALAGVYEQYF
clone_size: .; d_call: .; j_call: TRBJ2-7; v_call: TRBV6-2/TRBV6-3; cdr3_nt: TGTGCCAGCAGTGTCGGGGAGTACGAGCAGTACTTC; cdr3_aa: CASSVGEYEQYF
clone_size: .; d_call: TRBD1; j_call: TRBJ2-2; v_call: TRBV19; cdr3_nt: TGTGCCAGTTCCGATGACAGGGTGTACACCGGGGAGCTGTTTTTT; cdr3_aa: CASSDDRVYTGELFF
clone_size: once; d_call: TRBD2; j_call: TRBJ2-3; v_call: TRBV3-1/TRBV3-2; cdr3_nt: TGTGCCAGCAGCAGGACTAGCGGGGGCCGTAGCACAGATACGCAGTATTTT; cdr3_aa: CASSRTSGGRSTDTQYF
clone_size: .; d_call: TRBD1; j_call: TRBJ2-7; v_call: TRBV28; cdr3_nt: TGTGCCAGCAGCCCGACAGGGTTCGAGCAGTACTTC; cdr3_aa: CASSPTGFEQYF
clone_size: .; d_call: TRBD1; j_call: TRBJ1-1; v_call: TRBV2; cdr3_nt: TGTGCCAGCAATTTCGGGCAGGGGGCCACTGAAGCTTTCTTT; cdr3_aa: CASNFGQGATEAFF
clone_size: .; d_call: .; j_call: TRBJ1-5; v_call: TRBV15; cdr3_nt: TGTGCCACCAGCAGATCAGGGAGCAATCAGCCCCAGCATTTT; cdr3_aa: CATSRSGSNQPQHF
clone_size: .; d_call: TRBD1; j_call: TRBJ1-1; v_call: TRBV29-1; cdr3_nt: TGCAGCGTGGCTCGGGACAGTTTCCAAGCTTTCTTT; cdr3_aa: CSVARDSFQAFF
clone_size: .; d_call: TRBD1; j_call: TRBJ1-1; v_call: TRBV18; cdr3_nt: TGTGCCAGCTCACAGGGGGCAGGGAACACTGAAGCTTTCTTT; cdr3_aa: CASSQGAGNTEAFF
clone_size: .; d_call: .; j_call: TRBJ1-2; v_call: TRBV21-1; cdr3_nt: TGTGCCAGCAGCAAAGAAGGGACAGGGGGTTGTGGCTACACCTTC; cdr3_aa: CASSKEGTGGCGYTF
clone_size: once; d_call: .; j_call: TRBJ2-3; v_call: TRBV5-1; cdr3_nt: TGCGCCAGCAGCCTTTCTAGCGTTCTTGCAGATACGCAGTATTTT; cdr3_aa: CASSLSSVLADTQYF
clone_size: .; d_call: TRBD2; j_call: TRBJ2-5; v_call: TRBV7-9; cdr3_nt: TGTGCCAGCAGCTTAGTCTTAGCGGGGGGGCGAGGAGAGACCCAGTACTTC; cdr3_aa: CASSLVLAGGRGETQYF
clone_size: .; d_call: TRBD2; j_call: TRBJ2-3; v_call: TRBV6-1; cdr3_nt: TGTGCCAGCAGTGCCAGTTCGAGCGGGGGGGCCTTGGATACGCAGTATTTT; cdr3_aa: CASSASSSGGALDTQYF
clone_size: .; d_call: TRBD1; j_call: TRBJ2-1; v_call: TRBV10-1; cdr3_nt: TGCGCCAGCAGCGTCGACCTTGGGACAGGGCGGAATGAGCAGTTCTTC; cdr3_aa: CASSVDLGTGRNEQFF
clone_size: .; d_call: .; j_call: TRBJ2-1; v_call: TRBV3-1/TRBV3-2; cdr3_nt: TGTGCCAGTTTGGAGCAGGGAAGCCCTCTCAATGAGCAGTTCTTC; cdr3_aa: CASLEQGSPLNEQFF
clone_size: .; d_call: .; j_call: TRBJ1-4; v_call: TRBV6-4; cdr3_nt: TGTGCCAGCAGTGGAGAGTTTTTT; cdr3_aa: CASSGEFF
clone_size: once; d_call: TRBD1; j_call: TRBJ2-2; v_call: TRBV30; cdr3_nt: TGTGCCTGGACCGATAAAACAGGGGGCAACACCGGGGAGCTGTTTTTT; cdr3_aa: CAWTDKTGGNTGELFF
clone_size: .; d_call: TRBD1; j_call: TRBJ2-6; v_call: TRBV18; cdr3_nt: TGTGCCAGCTCACCACCGCCGGGACAGGGGGCATGGGCCAACGTCCTGACTTTC; cdr3_aa: CASSPPPGQGAWANVLTF
clone_size: .; d_call: .; j_call: TRBJ2-2; v_call: TRBV14; cdr3_nt: TGTGCCAGCAAAGGGCCGGGGATGAACACCGGGGAGCTGTTTTTT; cdr3_aa: CASKGPGMNTGELFF